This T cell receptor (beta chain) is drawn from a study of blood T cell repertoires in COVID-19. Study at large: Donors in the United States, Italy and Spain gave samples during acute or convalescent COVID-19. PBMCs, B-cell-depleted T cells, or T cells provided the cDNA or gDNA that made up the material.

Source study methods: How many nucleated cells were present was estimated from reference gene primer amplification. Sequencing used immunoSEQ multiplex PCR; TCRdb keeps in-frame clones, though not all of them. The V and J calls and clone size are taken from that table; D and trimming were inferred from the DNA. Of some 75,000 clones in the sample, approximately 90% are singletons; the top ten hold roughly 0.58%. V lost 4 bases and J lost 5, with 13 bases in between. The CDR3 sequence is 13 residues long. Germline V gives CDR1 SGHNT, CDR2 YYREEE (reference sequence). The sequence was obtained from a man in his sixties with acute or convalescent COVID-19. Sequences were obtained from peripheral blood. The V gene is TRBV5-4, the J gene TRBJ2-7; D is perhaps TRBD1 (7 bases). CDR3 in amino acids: CASSQQGGNEQYF. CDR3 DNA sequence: TGTGCCAGCAGCCAGCAGGGGGGCAACGAGCAGTACTTC.